The table lists the clone carrying this T cell receptor (beta chain) with a few counts. What it recognizes is unknown. The data derive from a study of beta chain features in type 1 diabetes. The V gene's germline CDR1 is ENHRY and CDR2 SYGVKD. This CDR3 spans 18 amino acids. J gave up 4 bases and V 6 bases, and 6 bases lay outside the gene matches. Whole-study results and caveats: Patients with Type 1 diabetes showed moderately but significantly shorter TCRB CDR3s in all four CD4+ subsets.

The authors took one heparinised blood draw, averaging about 120 mL, from each donor. Sorted CD4+ subsets: naive, central memory, regulatory, stem cell-like memory (CD45RO/CCR7/CD25/CD127/CD95/CD27 panel). As every portion of the isolated RNA was reverse transcribed, the sequencing read expressed TCRB transcripts. Measured with immunoSEQ multiplex PCR; TCRdb has only the in-frame clones, and not every one. The sample lists some 200,000 clones, roughly 11% occurring once. Sequenced material: central memory CD4+ T cells from blood. V is TRBV10-3 and J is TRBJ2-6; TRBD2 aligns across 16 bases. This clonotype was sampled from a man younger than 35 in good health. In DNA form, the CDR3 reads TGTGCCATCAGGGGACTAGCGGGAGGGCCGCGGGGGGCCAACGTCCTGACTTTC. Protein product: CAIRGLAGGPRGANVLTF.